Listed below are T cell receptor beta chains from one sample, sequenced in a study of cytomegalovirus exposure and HLA in healthy donors. Only in-frame clones appear in the TCRdb table, and some are missing; sequencing was by immunoSEQ multiplex PCR. The table gives about 88,000 clones; the top ten clones make up about 5.5% of it. Sample: PBMCs. The receptors derive from a girl aged 5 to 17 in good health and CMV-seropositive. Both conserved end residues are part of each CDR3.

TRBV9	TRBJ1-4	CASSARDEKLFF
TRBV7-3	TRBJ2-3	CASSLTGGSDTQYF
TRBV5-1	TRBJ2-3	CASSWTGTDTQYF
TRBV4-2	TRBJ1-5	CASSQDWGDANNQPQHF
TRBV4-1	TRBJ1-6	CASSQAGTGDSPLHF
TRBV7-9	TRBJ2-5	CASSVGGTGASETQYF
TRBV7-9	TRBJ2-7	CASSEEVRGYEQYF
TRBV19	TRBJ2-3	CASSYGSGGTDTQYF
TRBV7-3	TRBJ2-5	CASSLNSKETQYF
TRBV29-1	TRBJ1-2	CSAPGGAGYTF
TRBV7-6	TRBJ1-1	CASSLPSPRALNTEAFF
TRBV15	TRBJ1-2	CATSRDRGGRGVHGYTF
TRBV28	TRBJ1-5	CASTLGGRAQPQHF
TRBV6-1	TRBJ2-7	CASSEFSGPEQYF
TRBV29-1	TRBJ1-2	CSVETGQRGYTF
TRBV7-9	TRBJ2-5	CASSLEGVRQTQYF
TRBV6-1	TRBJ1-1	CASTVDSFQIGAFF
TRBV9	TRBJ1-2	CASSPTGQPNYGYTF
TRBV7-9	TRBJ2-2	CASSPRTSGGAGELFF
TRBV5-1	TRBJ1-6	CASGTGLNSHLHF
TRBV4-1	TRBJ1-5	CASSQDPTGANQPQHF
TRBV29-1	TRBJ2-5	CSARTGGAETQYF
TRBV30	TRBJ1-1	CAWSGGVTEAFF
TRBV19	TRBJ1-5	CASSIGGPPGQTNQPQHF
TRBV6-4	TRBJ1-2	CASRRTGENYGYTF
TRBV9	TRBJ2-1	CASSVGGDNEQFF
TRBV4-2	TRBJ1-2	CASSRDRGENGYTF
TRBV5-6	TRBJ1-5	CASSLEGFGQPQHF
TRBV4-3	TRBJ1-3	CASSQSKRGSGNTIYF
TRBV4-2	TRBJ1-1	CASSQEAGGSTFF
TRBV5-1	TRBJ2-5	CASSLTAGPRETQYF
TRBV19	TRBJ1-1	CASSIEAGRGAEAFF
TRBV5-6	TRBJ1-1	CASSRDRGYTEAFF
TRBV7-2	TRBJ2-7	CASSFGSLGTEVVEQYF
TRBV10-1	TRBJ1-5	CASSGDQGGNQPQHF
TRBV29-1	TRBJ2-5	CSVELGVQETQYF
TRBV28	TRBJ2-6	CASSFTGFGANVLTF
TRBV27	TRBJ1-6	CASSLTQGSYNSPLHF
TRBV1	TRBJ2-3	CTSSQDLPPSGVGDTQYF
TRBV7-6	TRBJ1-2	CASSLEGQPNYGYTF
TRBV5-1	TRBJ2-7	CALPEAYEQYF
TRBV4-3	TRBJ1-4	CASSEGANEKLFF
TRBV9	TRBJ2-2	CASSVGVGGPWDTGELFF
TRBV2	TRBJ1-5	CASSEVSGTKQPQHF
TRBV13	TRBJ2-7	CASSFRGAPSYEQYF
TRBV7-2	TRBJ2-1	CASSLGGRRGAYNEQFF
TRBV4-3	TRBJ2-7	CASSQEEGGEQYF
TRBV27	TRBJ2-3	CASSLGQGLEITDTQYF
TRBV27	TRBJ2-5	CASSPFVEETQYF
TRBV7-9	TRBJ1-1	CALVQMTEAFF